The T cell receptor (beta chain) under discussion was sequenced for a study of naive and memory T cell subsets. Findings and caveats of the study: Tuberculin site TCR excess was interpreted as type IV hypersensitivity infiltration.

The SP2 primer and nested alpha and beta constant region primers amplified ligated cDNA in four rounds. Blood and skin TCR RNA was reverse transcribed with alpha and beta constant primers. TCRdb reprocessed the UMI-ligation and nested PCR reads with MiXCR, giving one entry per CDR3 protein. The sample lists about 37,000 distinct CDR3 sequences; around 10% were seen once. This clonotype was counted ten times or more. Its antigen is unknown. Looked up from germline, CDR1 is MNHEY and CDR2 is SMNVEV (reference sequence). The CDR3 extends over 18 amino acids. The junction had 15 bases not matched to a gene; V was cut back by 1 base and J by 11 bases. Treatment noted: skin biopsy from PPD injection site in Mantoux-positive individual. A UMI-containing oligonucleotide was joined by 3' ligation to the TCR cDNA template.

The source is an adult in good health. The gene calls are TRBV27 and TRBJ2-3, with 13 nucleotides matching TRBD2. The specimen comprised skin, sampled from a tuberculin skin test site. The CDR3 loop is CASSLLGRLAGGVSRQYF. Written as DNA, the CDR3 is TGTGCCAGCAGTTTATTAGGGAGACTAGCGGGGGGCGTATCCCGGCAGTATTTT.